This is a list of T cell receptor beta chains from one sample in a study of cytomegalovirus exposure and HLA in healthy donors. Libraries were prepared by immunoSEQ multiplex PCR; TCRdb keeps only in-frame clonotypes and omits some of them. The data show around 50,000 clones, with 85% to 95% seen just once and less than 6% held by the top ten. Input material: PBMCs. The source is a woman aged 18-29 years in good health and CMV-seronegative. Each CDR3 is given with its conserved first and last residue. D genes are given only for firm matches. Clone size is given for some rows only: seen once, a few or many times, or a class if the clone is expanded.

CDR3 length | clone size | D gene | J gene | V gene | CDR3 DNA | CDR3 protein
15 | once | - | TRBJ2-1 | TRBV7-6 | TGTGCCAGCAGCTTAGCGGGAGATTCCTACAATGAGCAGTTCTTC | CASSLAGDSYNEQFF
14 | - | TRBD1 | TRBJ1-1 | TRBV27 | TGTGCCAGCAGGAAGGACAGGGGGAACACTGAAGCTTTCTTT | CASRKDRGNTEAFF
14 | - | TRBD1 | TRBJ2-5 | TRBV5-4 | TGTGCCAGCAGCCTGGGGGACAGCCAAGAGACCCAGTACTTC | CASSLGDSQETQYF
13 | once | - | TRBJ1-5 | TRBV18 | TGTGCCAGCTCCGCCGGGAGAAATCAGCCCCAGCATTTT | CASSAGRNQPQHF
14 | - | TRBD1 | TRBJ2-5 | TRBV5-4 | TGTGCCAGCAGCGCTAAGGACAGGGAGGAGACCCAGTACTTC | CASSAKDREETQYF
13 | - | - | TRBJ1-1 | TRBV7-2 | TGTGCCAGCATACTCCGGGGTAGTCATGAGGCTTTCTTT | CASILRGSHEAFF
15 | - | TRBD2 | TRBJ2-2 | TRBV7-8 | TGTGCCACCCAGCCTACGGGACCGGGGGGCGGGGAGCTGTTTTTT | CATQPTGPGGGELFF
15 | - | - | TRBJ1-3 | TRBV28 | TGTGCCAGCAGTTTCTCGATAGCTGCGTCGGACACCATATATTTT | CASSFSIAASDTIYF
14 | once | TRBD1 | TRBJ1-1 | TRBV7-8 | TGTGCCAGCAGCAAACGGGACAGGGGTACTGAAGCTTTCTTT | CASSKRDRGTEAFF
15 | once | - | TRBJ2-1 | TRBV9 | TGTGCCAGCACCCAGGGAGGAGGCAGCTACAATGAGCAGTTCTTC | CASTQGGGSYNEQFF
15 | - | - | TRBJ2-1 | TRBV19 | TGTGCCAGTAGTATCGGCAGGGCTCCCTACAATGAGCAGTTCTTC | CASSIGRAPYNEQFF
17 | - | TRBD2 | TRBJ2-5 | TRBV7-7 | TGTGCCAGCAGCTTACTACGGGGGGTTACAGAACAAGAGACCCAGTACTTC | CASSLLRGVTEQETQYF
16 | - | - | TRBJ2-7 | TRBV27 | TGTGCCAGCAGTTTATCGACAGGTACGATCTCCTACGAGCAGTACTTC | CASSLSTGTISYEQYF
15 | - | TRBD1 | TRBJ2-1 | TRBV25-1 | TGTGCCAGCAGTGCGCAACAGGGGGCTCTCTATGAGCAGTTCTTC | CASSAQQGALYEQFF
16 | - | - | TRBJ1-5 | TRBV7-8 | TGTGCCAGCAGCTTATTCGAGGGTTTAGGCAATCAGCCCCAGCATTTT | CASSLFEGLGNQPQHF
15 | - | TRBD2 | TRBJ2-4 | TRBV7-2 | TGTGCCAGCAGCTCCCCGTGGCCCAGCGGGGGGATTCAGTACTTC | CASSSPWPSGGIQYF
17 | - | TRBD2 | TRBJ2-5 | TRBV9 | TGTGCCAGCAGCCCACACCTCGGGGGGGGAGCAAAAGAGACCCAGTACTTC | CASSPHLGGGAKETQYF
17 | - | TRBD1 | TRBJ1-5 | TRBV10-3 | TGTGCCATCAGTGAGCCTGGTGGGACAGGTAGCAATCAGCCCCAGCATTTT | CAISEPGGTGSNQPQHF
13 | - | - | TRBJ2-3 | TRBV19 | TGTGCCAGTAGTATCTGGCTTAGCGTTGCCCAGTATTTT | CASSIWLSVAQYF
14 | - | - | TRBJ1-1 | TRBV7-9 | TGTGCCAGCAGCGAAGGACGGGGGAACACTGAAGCTTTCTTT | CASSEGRGNTEAFF
18 | - | - | TRBJ2-6 | TRBV19 | TGTGCCAGTAGTATAGGGAGACAAGGGGTTTCTGGGGCCAACGTCCTGACTTTC | CASSIGRQGVSGANVLTF
14 | - | TRBD2 | TRBJ2-7 | TRBV2 | TGTGCCAGCAGTTGGACTAGCGGAACCTACGAGCAGTACTTC | CASSWTSGTYEQYF
13 | - | TRBD1 | TRBJ1-1 | TRBV7-8 | TGTGCCAGCAGATGGACAGGGAACGCTGAAGCTTTCTTT | CASRWTGNAEAFF
14 | - | - | TRBJ1-6 | TRBV5-1 | TGCGCCAGCAGCTTGGGGGAGTCTGATTCACCCCTCCACTTT | CASSLGESDSPLHF
14 | - | - | TRBJ1-2 | TRBV18 | TGTGCCAGCTCACCACAGGAGAGGGCCTATGGCTACACCTTC | CASSPQERAYGYTF
16 | - | - | TRBJ1-5 | TRBV28 | TGTGCCAGCATCCAGGCGGAGCGACAGAGCAATCAGCCCCAGCATTTT | CASIQAERQSNQPQHF